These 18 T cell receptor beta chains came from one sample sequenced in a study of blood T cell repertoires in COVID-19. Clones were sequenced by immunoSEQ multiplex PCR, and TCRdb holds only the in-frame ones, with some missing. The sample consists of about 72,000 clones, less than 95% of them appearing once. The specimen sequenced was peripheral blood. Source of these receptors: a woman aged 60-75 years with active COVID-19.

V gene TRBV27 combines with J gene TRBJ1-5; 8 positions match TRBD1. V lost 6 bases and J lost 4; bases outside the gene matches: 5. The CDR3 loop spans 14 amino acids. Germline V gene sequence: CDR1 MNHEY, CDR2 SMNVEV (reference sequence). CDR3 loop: CASSPGQDNQPQHF. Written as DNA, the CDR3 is TGTGCCAGCAGCCCGGGACAGGATAATCAGCCCCAGCATTTT.

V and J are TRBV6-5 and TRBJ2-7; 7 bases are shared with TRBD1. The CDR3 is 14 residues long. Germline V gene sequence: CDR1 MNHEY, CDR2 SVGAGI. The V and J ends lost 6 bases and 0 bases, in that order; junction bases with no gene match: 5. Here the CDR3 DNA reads TGTGCCAGCAGCTGGGACAGAGTCTCCTACGAGCAGTACTTC. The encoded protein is CASSWDRVSYEQYF.

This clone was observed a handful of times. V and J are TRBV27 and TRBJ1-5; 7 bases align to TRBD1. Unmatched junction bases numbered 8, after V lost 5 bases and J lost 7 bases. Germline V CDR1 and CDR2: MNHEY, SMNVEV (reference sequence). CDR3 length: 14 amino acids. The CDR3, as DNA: TGTGCCAGCAGTCGGGACAGAAATAGCCAGCCCCAGCATTTT. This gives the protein CASSRDRNSQPQHF.

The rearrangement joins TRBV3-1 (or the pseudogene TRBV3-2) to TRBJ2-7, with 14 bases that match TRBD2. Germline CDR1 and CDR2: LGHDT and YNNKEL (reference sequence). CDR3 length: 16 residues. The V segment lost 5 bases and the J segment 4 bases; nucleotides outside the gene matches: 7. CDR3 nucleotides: TGTGCCAGCAGCAATAGACTAGCGGGAGGGCAGTACGAGCAGTACTTC. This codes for CASSNRLAGGQYEQYF.

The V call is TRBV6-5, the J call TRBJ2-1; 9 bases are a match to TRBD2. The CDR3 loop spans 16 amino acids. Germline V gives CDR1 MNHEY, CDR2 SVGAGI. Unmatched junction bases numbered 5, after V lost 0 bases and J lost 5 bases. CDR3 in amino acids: CASSYSTSGRDNEQFF. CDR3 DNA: TGTGCCAGCAGTTACTCGACTAGCGGAAGGGACAATGAGCAGTTCTTC.

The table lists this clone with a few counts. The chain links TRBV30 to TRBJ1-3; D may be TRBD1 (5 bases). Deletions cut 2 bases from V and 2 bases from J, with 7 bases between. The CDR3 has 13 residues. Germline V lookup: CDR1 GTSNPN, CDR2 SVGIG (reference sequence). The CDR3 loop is CAWSPRAGNTIYF. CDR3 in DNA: TGTGCCTGGAGTCCCAGGGCTGGAAACACCATATATTTT.

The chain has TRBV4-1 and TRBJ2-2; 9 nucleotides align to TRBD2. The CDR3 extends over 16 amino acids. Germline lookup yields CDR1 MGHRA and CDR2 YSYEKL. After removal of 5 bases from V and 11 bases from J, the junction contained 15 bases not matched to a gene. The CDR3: CASSKGLPGLARELFF. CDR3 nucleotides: TGCGCCAGCAGCAAAGGACTCCCGGGACTAGCACGAGAGCTGTTTTTT.

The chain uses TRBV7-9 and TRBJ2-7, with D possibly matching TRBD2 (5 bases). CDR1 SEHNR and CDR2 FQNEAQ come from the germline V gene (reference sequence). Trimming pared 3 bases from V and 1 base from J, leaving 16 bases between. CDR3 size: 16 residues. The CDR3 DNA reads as TGTGCCAGCAGCTTCTCACCGGTGATAGCGTCCTACGAGCAGTACTTC. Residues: CASSFSPVIASYEQYF.

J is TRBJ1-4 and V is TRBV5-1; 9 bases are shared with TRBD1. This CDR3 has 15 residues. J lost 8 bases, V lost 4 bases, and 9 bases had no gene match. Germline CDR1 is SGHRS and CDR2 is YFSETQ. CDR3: CASSTDGTGNEKLFF. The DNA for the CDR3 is TGCGCCAGCAGCACAGACGGGACAGGGAACGAAAAACTGTTTTTT.

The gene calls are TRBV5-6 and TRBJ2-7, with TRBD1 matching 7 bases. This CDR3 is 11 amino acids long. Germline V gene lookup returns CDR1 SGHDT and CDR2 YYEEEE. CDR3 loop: CVGDSSYEQYF. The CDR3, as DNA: TGTGTCGGGGACAGCTCCTACGAGCAGTACTTC.

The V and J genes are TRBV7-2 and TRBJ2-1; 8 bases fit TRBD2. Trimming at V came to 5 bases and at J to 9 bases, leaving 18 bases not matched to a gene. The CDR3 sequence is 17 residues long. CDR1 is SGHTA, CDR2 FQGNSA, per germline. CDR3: CASSGWSSGMVEGEQFF. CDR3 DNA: TGTGCCAGCAGCGGGTGGAGTAGCGGGATGGTTGAGGGTGAGCAGTTCTTC.

Written as DNA, the CDR3 is TGTGCCAGCAGCCACCTGACTAGCGGGATATACAATGAGCAGTTCTTC. Protein sequence: CASSHLTSGIYNEQFF. This rearrangement joins TRBV3-1 (or the pseudogene TRBV3-2) to TRBJ2-1, with 11 nucleotides matching TRBD2. Germline values: CDR1 LGHDT, CDR2 YNNKEL (reference sequence). V gave up 3 bases and J gave up 4 bases; unmatched junction bases: 5. This CDR3 comprises 16 residues.

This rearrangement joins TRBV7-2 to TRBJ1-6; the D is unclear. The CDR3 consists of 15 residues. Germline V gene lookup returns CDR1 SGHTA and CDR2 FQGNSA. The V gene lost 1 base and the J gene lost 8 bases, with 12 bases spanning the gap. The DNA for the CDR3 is TGTGCCAGCAGCTTAGGGTCAGGAAAGGATTCACCCCTCCACTTT. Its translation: CASSLGSGKDSPLHF.

The CDR3 DNA is TGTGCCAGCACGGAGACAGGGCGTAAACTGAACACTGAAGCTTTCTTT. This sequence encodes CASTETGRKLNTEAFF. The V and J genes are TRBV28 and TRBJ1-1; 7 bases are a match to TRBD1. Germline lookup yields CDR1 MDHEN and CDR2 SYDVKM. CDR3 length: 16 amino acids. The trim removed 7 bases at V and 0 bases at J, leaving 11 bases unmatched.

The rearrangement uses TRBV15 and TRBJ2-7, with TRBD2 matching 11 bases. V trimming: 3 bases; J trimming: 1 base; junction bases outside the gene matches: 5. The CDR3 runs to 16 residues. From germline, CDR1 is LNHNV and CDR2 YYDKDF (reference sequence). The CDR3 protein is CATSRASGRLSYEQYF. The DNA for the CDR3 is TGTGCCACCAGCAGGGCTAGCGGGAGGTTATCCTACGAGCAGTACTTC. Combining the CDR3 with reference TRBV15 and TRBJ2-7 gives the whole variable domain DAMVIQNPRYQVTQFGKPVTLSCSQTLNHNVMYWYQQKSSQAPKLLFHYYDKDFNNEADTPDNFQSRRPNTSFCFLDIRSPGLGDTAMYLCATSRASGRLSYEQYFGPGTRLTVT.

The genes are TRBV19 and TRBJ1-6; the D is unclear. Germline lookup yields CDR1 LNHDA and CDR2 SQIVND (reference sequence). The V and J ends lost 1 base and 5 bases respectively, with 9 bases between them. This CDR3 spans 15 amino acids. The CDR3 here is CASSIGVRHNSPLHF. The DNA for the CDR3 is TGTGCCAGTAGTATAGGGGTGCGGCATAATTCACCCCTCCACTTT.

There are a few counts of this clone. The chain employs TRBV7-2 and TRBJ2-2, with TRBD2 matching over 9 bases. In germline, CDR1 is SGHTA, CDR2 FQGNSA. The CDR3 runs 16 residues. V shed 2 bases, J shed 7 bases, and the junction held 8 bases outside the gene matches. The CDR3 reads CASSLLAGSRGGELFF. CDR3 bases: TGTGCCAGCAGCTTACTAGCGGGATCAAGGGGCGGGGAGCTGTTTTTT.

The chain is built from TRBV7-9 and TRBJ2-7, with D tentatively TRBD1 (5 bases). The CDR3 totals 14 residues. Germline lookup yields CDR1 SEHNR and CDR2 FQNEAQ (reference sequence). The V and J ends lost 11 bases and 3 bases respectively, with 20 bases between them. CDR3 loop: CAGKLLGRNYEQYF. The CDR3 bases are TGTGCCGGCAAACTTCTGGGGCGGAACTACGAGCAGTACTTC.